The 25 T cell receptor beta chains below come from one sample, sequenced in a study of blood T cell repertoires in COVID-19. Sequencing used immunoSEQ multiplex PCR; TCRdb keeps in-frame clones, though not all of them. The table has 250,000 to 350,000 clones, more than 70% seen once. The sequencing input was peripheral blood. The receptor source for this set is a woman aged 45 to 65 who had recovered from COVID-19.

This clone was seen just once. The rearrangement joins TRBV7-8 to TRBJ2-7; 7 positions match TRBD1. The CDR3 runs 18 residues. Trimming took 4 bases from V and 0 from J; bases not matched to a gene: 15. Germline loops: CDR1 SGHVS, CDR2 FQNEAQ. The CDR3: CASSSRSRTGRSSYEQYF. CDR3 DNA sequence: TGTGCCAGCAGCTCAAGATCCCGGACAGGACGAAGCTCCTACGAGCAGTACTTC.

This clone was detected once. V is TRBV20-1 and J is TRBJ1-3; D is ambiguous. Trimming stripped 3 bases from V and 1 base from J, with 10 bases between. This CDR3 has 14 residues. The germline gives CDR1 DFQATT, CDR2 SNEGSKA (reference sequence). CDR3 in amino acids: CSASPVWSGNTIYF. In DNA form, the CDR3 reads TGCAGTGCTAGTCCGGTTTGGTCTGGAAACACCATATATTTT.

The chain employs TRBV18 and TRBJ1-3; weak D call: TRBD1 (5 bases). The CDR3 is 16 amino acids. CDR1 and CDR2 (germline): KGHSH, LQKENI. Trimming took 3 bases from V and 1 from J, leaving 13 bases between them. CDR3 in amino acids: CASSPSPGGSGNTIYF. DNA for the CDR3: TGTGCCAGCTCACCTTCCCCGGGGGGATCTGGAAACACCATATATTTT.

The table lists this clone with a few counts. The J gene is TRBJ2-1, the V gene TRBV4-3; 11 bases map to TRBD2. Germline V lookup: CDR1 LGHNA, CDR2 YSLEER. After removal of 0 bases from V and 3 bases from J, the junction contained 4 bases not matched to a gene. This CDR3 has 17 residues. The CDR3 here is CASSQETSGSFYNEQFF. As DNA, the CDR3 is TGCGCCAGCAGCCAAGAAACTAGCGGGAGCTTCTACAATGAGCAGTTCTTC.

This clone has just a few counts. The chain uses TRBV28 and TRBJ1-2, with D possibly matching TRBD1 (5 bases). With 5 bases removed from V and 0 bases from J, the gap between germline ends came to 19 bases. The CDR3 covers 17 residues. The germline V gene has CDR1 MDHEN and CDR2 SYDVKM. CDR3 in amino acids: CASSPAGGGSSNYGYTF. The CDR3, as DNA: TGTGCCAGCAGTCCGGCCGGGGGTGGGTCTTCTAACTATGGCTACACCTTC.

The V and J genes are TRBV9 and TRBJ2-3, with TRBD2 matching 8 bases. CDR3 length equals 18 residues. CDR1 SGDLS and CDR2 YYNGEE come from the germline V gene. With V trimmed by 3 bases and J by 0 bases, 12 bases remained unmatched. The CDR3: CASSAGTRGGRSTDTQYF. CDR3 nucleotides: TGTGCCAGCAGCGCTGGGACTAGGGGGGGGCGTAGCACAGATACGCAGTATTTT.

This chain joins TRBV19 and TRBJ1-5; 7 nucleotides match TRBD1. The junction had 8 bases not matched to a gene; V was cut back by 2 bases and J by 7 bases. The CDR3 is made up of 15 amino acids. Germline values: CDR1 LNHDA, CDR2 SQIVND (reference sequence). CDR3 sequence (DNA): TGTGCCAGTAGTATATCTAGGGGGCCGGGGCAGCCCCAGCATTTT. Residues: CASSISRGPGQPQHF.

The chain has TRBV12-5 and TRBJ2-4, with D possibly being TRBD2 (7 bases). Germline V gives CDR1 LGHNT, CDR2 FRNRAP. Trimming shortened V by 0 bases and J by 8 bases, and 17 bases separated the two germline ends. This CDR3 is built from 16 residues. This CDR3 is CASGLVTGGPVDIQYF. The CDR3 DNA reads TGTGCTAGTGGTTTGGTGACGGGGGGCCCGGTCGACATTCAGTACTTC.

The rearrangement uses TRBV28 and TRBJ2-3; 13 nucleotides line up with TRBD2. Germline CDR1 is MDHEN and CDR2 is SYDVKM. This CDR3 comprises 18 residues. V trimming: 6 bases; J trimming: 3 bases; junction bases outside the gene matches: 12. Here the CDR3 DNA reads TGTGCCAGCAGCCTGATATGGACTAGCGGGAGAGGAACAGATACGCAGTATTTT. This codes for CASSLIWTSGRGTDTQYF.

This clone came up once. The CDR3 here is CASSILAEGDTGELFF. CDR3 sequence (DNA): TGTGCCAGCAGCATCCTAGCGGAGGGTGACACCGGGGAGCTGTTTTTT. The chain is built from TRBV5-6 and TRBJ2-2; 7 bases agree with TRBD2. V shed 4 bases and J 3 bases; nucleotides not matched to a gene: 9. The CDR3 is made up of 16 amino acids. CDR1 and CDR2 (germline): SGHDT, YYEEEE.

The rearrangement joins TRBV6-5 to TRBJ2-5; D remains unclear. V lost 0 bases and J lost 2, with 10 bases in between. There are 15 residues in the CDR3. Germline CDR1 MNHEY, CDR2 SVGAGI. The CDR3, as DNA: TGTGCCAGCAGTTACTCCTCGGCAGGACAAGAGACCCAGTACTTC. It codes for CASSYSSAGQETQYF.

This clone was seen only once. The chain is built from TRBV27 and TRBJ1-5; 8 bases fit TRBD1. Trimming took 9 bases from V and 2 from J; bases not matched to a gene: 12. The germline CDR1 and CDR2 sequences are MNHEY and SMNVEV (reference sequence). The CDR3 has 16 residues. CDR3 nucleotides: TGTGCCAGTAAGAGGACAGGGAGCTATGGCAATCAGCCCCAGCATTTT. Translating gives CASKRTGSYGNQPQHF.

The chain combines TRBV30 with TRBJ2-7; weak D call: TRBD1 (6 bases). This CDR3 region has 15 residues. CDR1 is GTSNPN, CDR2 SVGIG, per germline (reference sequence). Trimming took off 0 bases at V and 2 bases at J, with 14 bases between the two ends. CDR3 sequence: CAWSVGRGPTYEQYF. The DNA for the CDR3 is TGTGCCTGGAGTGTAGGCAGGGGCCCTACCTACGAGCAGTACTTC.

The chain uses TRBV6-6 and TRBJ2-1; 10 nucleotides align to TRBD2. The CDR3 is made up of 15 amino acids. The ends lost 6 bases at V and 2 bases at J; junction bases unmatched: 4. Germline values: CDR1 MNHNY, CDR2 SVGAGI (reference sequence). CDR3 DNA sequence: TGTGCCAGCAGCGGACTAGCGGTCACCTACAATGAGCAGTTCTTC. This encodes CASSGLAVTYNEQFF.

This clone was counted a few times. J is TRBJ1-3 and V is TRBV12-5, with D tentatively TRBD1 (6 bases). The CDR3 has 15 amino acids. V lost 1 base and J 0 bases, leaving 7 bases between the germline ends. Germline CDR1 and CDR2: LGHNT and FRNRAP. CDR3 sequence reads: CASGLGTASGNTIYF. Here the CDR3 DNA reads TGTGCTAGTGGTTTGGGGACAGCCTCTGGAAACACCATATATTTT.

This clone appeared a few times. The chain carries TRBV7-9 and TRBJ2-3; weak D call: TRBD1 (5 bases). V was cut by 4 bases and J by 4 bases, with 12 bases left in between. Germline CDR1 reads SEHNR; CDR2 reads FQNEAQ (reference sequence). This CDR3 is 14 amino acids long. CDR3: CASSSGRGADTQYF. Written as DNA, the CDR3 is TGTGCCAGCAGCTCTGGTAGGGGCGCAGATACGCAGTATTTT.

V gene TRBV15 combines with J gene TRBJ2-3, with 8 bases fitting TRBD2. Germline lookup yields CDR1 LNHNV and CDR2 YYDKDF (reference sequence). V was clipped by 5 bases and J by 4 bases; unmatched bases: 14. The CDR3 is 17 residues long. The CDR3 loop reads CATSVPTGTSVADTQYF. The CDR3 DNA reads as TGTGCCACCAGCGTCCCCACCGGGACTAGTGTAGCAGATACGCAGTATTTT.

The chain links TRBV25-1 to TRBJ2-7, with 9 bases that match TRBD1. This CDR3 is built from 14 residues. CDR1 is MGHDK and CDR2 is SYGVNS in the germline V gene. After removal of 9 bases from V and 7 bases from J, the junction contained 13 bases not matched to a gene. CDR3 in amino acids: CASQRGQGNYEQYF. CDR3 coding DNA: TGTGCCAGTCAAAGGGGACAGGGAAATTATGAGCAGTACTTC.

The chain joins TRBV28 to TRBJ1-4; tentative D call: TRBD1 (5 bases). Trimming removed 5 bases at V and 10 bases at J, with 17 bases between. Germline V lookup: CDR1 MDHEN, CDR2 SYDVKM. The CDR3 extends over 14 amino acids. The CDR3 is CASSPPFGGGKLFF. The CDR3 bases are TGTGCCAGCAGTCCACCTTTTGGGGGGGGAAAACTGTTTTTT.

J is TRBJ1-2 and V is TRBV5-1, with 12 bases that match TRBD1. CDR3 length equals 16 residues. Germline V CDR1 and CDR2: SGHRS, YFSETQ. After removal of 2 bases from V and 8 bases from J, the junction contained 10 bases not matched to a gene. CDR3 coding DNA: TGCGCCAGCAGCTTCGATTCGGGACAGGGGGCGGGCGGCTACACCTTC. Translating it yields CASSFDSGQGAGGYTF.

The rearrangement joins TRBV29-1 to TRBJ1-1; perhaps TRBD1 as D (5 bases). CDR1 SQVTM and CDR2 ANQGSEA come from the germline V gene. The CDR3 length is 13 residues. Between the trimmed V and J ends, which lost 7 bases and 3 bases, there was a span of 15 bases. The CDR3: CSASQGWYTEAFF. CDR3 coding DNA: TGCAGCGCTAGTCAGGGTTGGTACACTGAAGCTTTCTTT.

On this clone itself: This CDR3 is also generated by other DNA sequences in the sample. V gene TRBV19 combines with J gene TRBJ1-4; 8 bases align to TRBD1. The CDR3 extends over 15 amino acids. Germline V CDR1 and CDR2: LNHDA, SQIVND (reference sequence). V gave up 4 bases and J gave up 3 bases; unmatched junction bases: 4. The CDR3 spells CASSTQGAANEKLFF. In nucleotides, the CDR3 is TGTGCCAGTAGTACGCAGGGGGCGGCTAATGAAAAACTGTTTTTT.

This chain joins TRBV6-5 and TRBJ2-7; TRBD2 agrees at 8 bases. Germline V gene data show CDR1 as MNHEY and CDR2 as SVGAGI. This CDR3 has 14 amino acids. V trimming: 5 bases; J trimming: 3 bases; junction bases outside the gene matches: 6. CDR3 DNA: TGTGCCAGCAGTCTGGCTAGCGGGCGCTACGAGCAGTACTTC. Its protein is CASSLASGRYEQYF.

The rearrangement uses TRBV5-4 and TRBJ2-2; D gene uncertain. V was shortened by 1 base and J by 4 bases, with 11 bases between the two germline ends. The CDR3 is 15 residues long. Germline CDR1 reads SGHNT; CDR2 reads YYREEE (reference sequence). This CDR3 reads CASSLLPEPTGELFF. As DNA, the CDR3 is TGTGCCAGCAGCTTGTTGCCAGAACCCACCGGGGAGCTGTTTTTT.

This chain connects TRBV2 to TRBJ2-1; TRBD2 aligns across 8 bases. V lost 5 bases to trimming and J lost 0 bases; unmatched junction nucleotides: 3. Germline lookup yields CDR1 SNHLY and CDR2 FYNNEI. The CDR3 consists of 15 residues. CDR3 in amino acids: CASSRSGNSYNEQFF. The DNA of the CDR3 is TGTGCCAGCAGTCGTAGCGGGAACTCCTACAATGAGCAGTTCTTC.